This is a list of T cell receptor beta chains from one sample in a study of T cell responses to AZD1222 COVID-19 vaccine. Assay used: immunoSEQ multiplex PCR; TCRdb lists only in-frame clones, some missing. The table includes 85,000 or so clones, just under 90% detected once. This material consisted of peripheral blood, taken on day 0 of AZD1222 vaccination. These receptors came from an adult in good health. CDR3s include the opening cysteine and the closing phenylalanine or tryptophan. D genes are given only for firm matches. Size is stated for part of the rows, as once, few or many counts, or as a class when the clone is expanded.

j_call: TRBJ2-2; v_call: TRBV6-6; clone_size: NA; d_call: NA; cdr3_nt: TGTGCCAGCAGTTACGGGCGGGGACACGGGGAGCTGTTTTTT; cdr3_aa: CASSYGRGHGELFF
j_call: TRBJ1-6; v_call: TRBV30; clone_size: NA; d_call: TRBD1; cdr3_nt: TGTGCCTGGTCGGACAGGGGCAATTCACCCCTCCACTTT; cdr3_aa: CAWSDRGNSPLHF
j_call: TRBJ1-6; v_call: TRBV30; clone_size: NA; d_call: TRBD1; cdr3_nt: TGTGCCTGGAGTGTAGGGGGCAGGGCTCGGGCACCCCTCCACTTT; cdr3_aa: CAWSVGGRARAPLHF
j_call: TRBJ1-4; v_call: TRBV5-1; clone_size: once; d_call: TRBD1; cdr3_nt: TGCGCCAGCAGCTTGGGACAGGGGAATGAAAAACTGTTTTTT; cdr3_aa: CASSLGQGNEKLFF
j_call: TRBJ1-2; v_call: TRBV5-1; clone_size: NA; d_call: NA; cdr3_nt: TGCGCCAGCAGCTTGGGCCCGACGAAAGCCTATGGCTACACCTTC; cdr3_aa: CASSLGPTKAYGYTF
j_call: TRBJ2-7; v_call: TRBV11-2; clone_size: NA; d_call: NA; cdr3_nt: TGTGCCAGCAGTTCTACAGCGCTCTACGAGCAGTACTTC; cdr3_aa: CASSSTALYEQYF
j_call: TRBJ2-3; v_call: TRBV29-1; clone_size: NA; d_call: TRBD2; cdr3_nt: TGCAGCGTCCACCTCCGGGGGGGCCGGCCGCAGTATTTT; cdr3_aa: CSVHLRGGRPQYF
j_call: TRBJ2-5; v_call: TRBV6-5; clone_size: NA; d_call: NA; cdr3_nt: TGTGCCACCACAGTTACAATACAGAACCAAGAGACCCAGTACTTC; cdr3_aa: CATTVTIQNQETQYF
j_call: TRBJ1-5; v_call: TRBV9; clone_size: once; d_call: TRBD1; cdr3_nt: TGTGCCAGCAGCACCGGGACAGGGGGCAATCAGCCCCAGCATTTT; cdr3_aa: CASSTGTGGNQPQHF
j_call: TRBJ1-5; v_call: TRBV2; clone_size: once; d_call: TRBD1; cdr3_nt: TGTGCCAGTAAGGACAGGAAAAATCAGCCCCAGCATTTT; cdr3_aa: CASKDRKNQPQHF
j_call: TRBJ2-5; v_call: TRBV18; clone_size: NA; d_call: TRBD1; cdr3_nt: TGTGCCAGCTCACCGGGACAGAAAGAGACCCAGTACTTC; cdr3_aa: CASSPGQKETQYF
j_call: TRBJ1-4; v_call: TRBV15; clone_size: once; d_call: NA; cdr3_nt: TGTGCCACCAGCAGATTCAGGGAGGGTGAAAAACTGTTTTTT; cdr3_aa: CATSRFREGEKLFF
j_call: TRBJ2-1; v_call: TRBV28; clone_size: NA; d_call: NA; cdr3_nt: TGTGCCAGCAGTTTCGGGGGACCCGGGACAGAGCAGTTCTTC; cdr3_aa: CASSFGGPGTEQFF
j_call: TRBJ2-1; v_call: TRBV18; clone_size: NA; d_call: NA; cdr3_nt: TGTGCCAGCTCACCTGACCGGGCCCGCGGCAATGAGCAGTTCTTC; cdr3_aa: CASSPDRARGNEQFF